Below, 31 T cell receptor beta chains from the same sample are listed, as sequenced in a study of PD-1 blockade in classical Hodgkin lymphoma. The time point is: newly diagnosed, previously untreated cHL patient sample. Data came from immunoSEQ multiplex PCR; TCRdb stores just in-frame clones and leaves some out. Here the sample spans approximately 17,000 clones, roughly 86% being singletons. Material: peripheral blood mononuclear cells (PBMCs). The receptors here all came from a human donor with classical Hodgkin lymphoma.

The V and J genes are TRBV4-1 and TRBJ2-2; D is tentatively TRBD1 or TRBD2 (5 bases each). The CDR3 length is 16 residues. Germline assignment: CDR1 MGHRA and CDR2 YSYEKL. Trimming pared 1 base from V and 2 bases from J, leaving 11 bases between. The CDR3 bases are TGCGCCAGCAGCCAAGTTGGGGGTGTTAACACCGGGGAGCTGTTTTTT. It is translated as CASSQVGGVNTGELFF.

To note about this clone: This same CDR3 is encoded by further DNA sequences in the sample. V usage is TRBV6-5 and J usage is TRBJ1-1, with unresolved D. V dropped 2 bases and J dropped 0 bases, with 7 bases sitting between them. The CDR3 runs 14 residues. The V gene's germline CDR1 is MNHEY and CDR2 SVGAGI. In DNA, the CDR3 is TGTGCCAGCAGTTACGAGGGAATGAACACTGAAGCTTTCTTT. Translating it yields CASSYEGMNTEAFF.

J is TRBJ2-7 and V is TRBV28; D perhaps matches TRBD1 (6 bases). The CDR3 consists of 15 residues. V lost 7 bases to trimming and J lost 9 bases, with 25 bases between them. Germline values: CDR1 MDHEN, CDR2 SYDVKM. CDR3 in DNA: TGTGCCAGCACTGGCCCGACAGGCGCCTACGAAGGGCAGTACTTC. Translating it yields CASTGPTGAYEGQYF.

The CDR3 spells CASSHQDLGDGSLPAYEQYF. The CDR3 DNA reads TGCGCCAGCAGCCACCAAGATTTAGGGGACGGATCCCTCCCAGCCTACGAGCAGTACTTC. The chain is built from TRBV4-1 and TRBJ2-7; D could derive from TRBD1 or TRBD2 (5 bases each). The V end was cut by 3 bases, the J end by 2 bases, with 29 bases between. The CDR3 extends over 20 amino acids. Germline loops: CDR1 MGHRA, CDR2 YSYEKL.

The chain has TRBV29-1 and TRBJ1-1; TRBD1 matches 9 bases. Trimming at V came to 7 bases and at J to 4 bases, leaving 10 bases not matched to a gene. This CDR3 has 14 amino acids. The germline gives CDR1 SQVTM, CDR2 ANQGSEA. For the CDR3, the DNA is TGCAGCGCCGTCCACAGGGGGCAGGGCACTGAAGCTTTCTTT. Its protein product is CSAVHRGQGTEAFF.

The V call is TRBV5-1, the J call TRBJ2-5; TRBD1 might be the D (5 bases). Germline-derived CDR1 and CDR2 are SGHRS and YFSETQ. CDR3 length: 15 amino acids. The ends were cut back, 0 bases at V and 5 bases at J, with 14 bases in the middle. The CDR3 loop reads CASSLGGFGSETQYF. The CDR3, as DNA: TGCGCCAGCAGCTTGGGGGGCTTTGGGTCGGAGACCCAGTACTTC.

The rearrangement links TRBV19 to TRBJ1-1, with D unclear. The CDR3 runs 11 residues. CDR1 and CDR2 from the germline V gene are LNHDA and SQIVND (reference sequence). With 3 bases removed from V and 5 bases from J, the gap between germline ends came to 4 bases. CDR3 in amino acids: CASSMGTEAFF. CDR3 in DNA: TGTGCCAGTAGTATGGGAACTGAAGCTTTCTTT.

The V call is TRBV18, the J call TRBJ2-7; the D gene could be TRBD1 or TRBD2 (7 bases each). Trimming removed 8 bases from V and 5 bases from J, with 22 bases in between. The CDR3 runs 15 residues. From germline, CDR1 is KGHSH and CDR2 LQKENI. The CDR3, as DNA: TGTGCCAGCCCCCCATCACGCAGGGGGGGGCACGAGCAGTACTTC. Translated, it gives CASPPSRRGGHEQYF.

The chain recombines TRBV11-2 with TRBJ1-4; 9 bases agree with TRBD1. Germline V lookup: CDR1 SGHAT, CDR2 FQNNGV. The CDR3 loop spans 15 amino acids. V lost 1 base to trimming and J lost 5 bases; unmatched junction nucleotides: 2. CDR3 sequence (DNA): TGTGCCAGCAGCTTAGGGGGACAGGGCAATGAAAAACTGTTTTTT. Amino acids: CASSLGGQGNEKLFF.

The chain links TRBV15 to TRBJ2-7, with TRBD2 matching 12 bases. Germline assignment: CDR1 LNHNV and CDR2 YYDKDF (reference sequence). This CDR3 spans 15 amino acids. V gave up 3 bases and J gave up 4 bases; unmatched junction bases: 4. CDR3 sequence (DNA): TGTGCCACCAGCAGTACTAGCGGGGGGACTTACGAGCAGTACTTC. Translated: CATSSTSGGTYEQYF.

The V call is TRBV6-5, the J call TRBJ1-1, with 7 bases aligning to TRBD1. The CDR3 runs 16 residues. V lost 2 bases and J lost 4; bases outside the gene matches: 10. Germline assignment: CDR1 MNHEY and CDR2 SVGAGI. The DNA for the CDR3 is TGTGCCAGCAGTTACAATCTTCATACAGGGGTCACTGAAGCTTTCTTT. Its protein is CASSYNLHTGVTEAFF.

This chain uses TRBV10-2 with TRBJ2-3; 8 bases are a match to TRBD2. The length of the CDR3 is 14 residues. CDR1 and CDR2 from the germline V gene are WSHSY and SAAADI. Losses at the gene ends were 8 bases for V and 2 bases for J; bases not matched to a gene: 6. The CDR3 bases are TGCGCCAGCGGTCTAGCGGGCTTCACAGATACGCAGTATTTT. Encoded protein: CASGLAGFTDTQYF.

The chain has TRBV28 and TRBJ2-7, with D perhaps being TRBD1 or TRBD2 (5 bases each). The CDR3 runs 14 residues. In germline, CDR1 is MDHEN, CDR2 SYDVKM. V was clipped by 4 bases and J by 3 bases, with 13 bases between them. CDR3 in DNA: TGTGCCAGCAGTTCCGGGACCGAAGTCTACGAGCAGTACTTC. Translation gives CASSSGTEVYEQYF.

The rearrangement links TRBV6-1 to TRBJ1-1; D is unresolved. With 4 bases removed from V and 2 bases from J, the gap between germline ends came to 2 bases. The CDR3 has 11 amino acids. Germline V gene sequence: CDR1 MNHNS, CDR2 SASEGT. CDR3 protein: CASSVNTEAFF. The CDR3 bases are TGTGCCAGCAGTGTAAACACTGAAGCTTTCTTT.

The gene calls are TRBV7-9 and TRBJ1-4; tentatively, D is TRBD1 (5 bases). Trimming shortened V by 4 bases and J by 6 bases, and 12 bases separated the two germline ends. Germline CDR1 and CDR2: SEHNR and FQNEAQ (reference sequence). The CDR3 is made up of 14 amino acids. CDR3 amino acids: CASSSPGLDEKLFF. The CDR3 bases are TGTGCCAGCAGCTCTCCGGGGCTGGATGAAAAACTGTTTTTT.

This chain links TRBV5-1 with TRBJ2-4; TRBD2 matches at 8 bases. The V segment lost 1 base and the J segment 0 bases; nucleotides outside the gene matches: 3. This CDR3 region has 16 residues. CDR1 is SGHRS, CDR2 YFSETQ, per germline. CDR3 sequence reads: CASSLTSGLAKNIQYF. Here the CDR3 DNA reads TGCGCCAGCAGCTTGACTAGCGGCTTAGCCAAAAACATTCAGTACTTC.

The CDR3 DNA sequence: TGTGCCAGCATGGAAATCATGAACACTGAAGCTTTCTTT. Its translation: CASMEIMNTEAFF. V gene TRBV28 combines with J gene TRBJ1-1; D gene unclear. Germline lookup yields CDR1 MDHEN and CDR2 SYDVKM. The germline V and J ends were trimmed by 7 bases and 0 bases, with 9 bases remaining between them. The CDR3 runs to 13 residues. Full variable domain (outside the CDR3, taken from reference TRBV28 and TRBJ1-1): DVKVTQSSRYLVKRTGEKVFLECVQDMDHENMFWYRQDPGLGLRLIYFSYDVKMKEKGDIPEGYSVSREKKERFSLILESASTNQTSMYLCASMEIMNTEAFFGQGTRLTVV.

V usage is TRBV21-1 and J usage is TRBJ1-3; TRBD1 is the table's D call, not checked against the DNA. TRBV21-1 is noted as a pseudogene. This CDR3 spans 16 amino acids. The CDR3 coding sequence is TGTGCCAGCAGCGCGCGGATGACAGGGTCTGGAAACACCATATATTTT. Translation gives CASSARMTGSGNTIYF.

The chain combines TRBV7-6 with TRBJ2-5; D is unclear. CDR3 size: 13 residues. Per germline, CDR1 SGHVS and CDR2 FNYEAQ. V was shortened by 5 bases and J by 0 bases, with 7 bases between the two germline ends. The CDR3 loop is CASSPADQETQYF. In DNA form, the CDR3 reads TGTGCCAGCAGCCCTGCGGACCAAGAGACCCAGTACTTC.

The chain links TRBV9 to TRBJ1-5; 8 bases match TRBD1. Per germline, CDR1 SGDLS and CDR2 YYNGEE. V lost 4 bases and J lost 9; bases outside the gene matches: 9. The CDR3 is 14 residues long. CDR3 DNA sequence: TGTGCCAGCAGCCAGGGGACAGGAGTGGGGCCCCAGCATTTT. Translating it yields CASSQGTGVGPQHF. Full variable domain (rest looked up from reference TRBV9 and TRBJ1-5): DSGVTQTPKHLITATGQRVTLRCSPRSGDLSVYWYQQSLDQGLQFLIQYYNGEERAKGNILERFSAQQFPDLHSELNLSSLELGDSALYFCASSQGTGVGPQHFGDGTRLSIL.

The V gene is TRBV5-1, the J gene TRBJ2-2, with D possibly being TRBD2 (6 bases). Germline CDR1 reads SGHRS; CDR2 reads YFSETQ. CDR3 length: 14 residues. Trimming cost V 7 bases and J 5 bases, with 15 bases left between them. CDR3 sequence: CASWSPAGTGELFF. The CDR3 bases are TGCGCCAGCTGGTCTCCGGCGGGGACCGGGGAGCTGTTTTTT.

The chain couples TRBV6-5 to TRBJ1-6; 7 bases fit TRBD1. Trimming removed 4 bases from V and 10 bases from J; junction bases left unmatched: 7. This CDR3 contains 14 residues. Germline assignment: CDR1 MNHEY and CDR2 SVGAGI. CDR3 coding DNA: TGTGCCAGCAGTTCCCCTACAGGGGACTCACCCCTCCACTTT. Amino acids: CASSSPTGDSPLHF.

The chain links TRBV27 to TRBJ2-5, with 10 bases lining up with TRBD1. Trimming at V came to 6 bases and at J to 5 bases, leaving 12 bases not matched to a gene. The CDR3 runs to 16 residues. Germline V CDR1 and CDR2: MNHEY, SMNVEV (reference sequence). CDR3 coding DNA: TGTGCCAGCAGAAGACAGGGGGCGGGGGGTTTGGAGACCCAGTACTTC. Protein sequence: CASRRQGAGGLETQYF.

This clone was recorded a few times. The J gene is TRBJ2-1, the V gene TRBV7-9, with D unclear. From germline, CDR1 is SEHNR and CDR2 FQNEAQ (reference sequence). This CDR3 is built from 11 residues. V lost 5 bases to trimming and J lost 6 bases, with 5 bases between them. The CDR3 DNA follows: TGTGCCAGCAGCCACCGCAATGAGCAGTTCTTC. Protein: CASSHRNEQFF. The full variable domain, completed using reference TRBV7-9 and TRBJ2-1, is DTGVSQNPRHKITKRGQNVTFRCDPISEHNRLYWYRQTLGQGPEFLTYFQNEAQLEKSRLLSDRFSAERPKGSFSTLEIQRTEQGDSAMYLCASSHRNEQFFGPGTRLTVL.

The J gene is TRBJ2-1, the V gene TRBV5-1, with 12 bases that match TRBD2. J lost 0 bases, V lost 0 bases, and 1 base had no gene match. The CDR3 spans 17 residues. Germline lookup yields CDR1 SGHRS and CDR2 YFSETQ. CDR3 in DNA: TGCGCCAGCAGCTTGGTGGGACTAGCGGGCTCCTACAATGAGCAGTTCTTC. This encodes CASSLVGLAGSYNEQFF.

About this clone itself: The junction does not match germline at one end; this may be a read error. CDR3 region: CASRGQGTNAGELFF. DNA for the CDR3: TGTGCCAGCAGGGGACAGGGAACGAACGCCGGGGAGCTGTTTTTT. The genes are TRBV2 and TRBJ2-2, with 9 nucleotides matching TRBD1. The CDR3 covers 15 residues. Germline V gene data show CDR1 as SNHLY and CDR2 as FYNNEI.

CDR3 DNA sequence: TGCGCCAGCAGCACTTACTCCAGACTAGCGGGAAAACCCAATGAGCAGTTCTTC. Translating gives CASSTYSRLAGKPNEQFF. The chain combines TRBV5-1 with TRBJ2-1, with 11 bases aligning to TRBD2. With V trimmed by 4 bases and J by 6 bases, 15 bases remained unmatched. Germline CDR1 is SGHRS and CDR2 is YFSETQ. This CDR3 region has 18 residues.

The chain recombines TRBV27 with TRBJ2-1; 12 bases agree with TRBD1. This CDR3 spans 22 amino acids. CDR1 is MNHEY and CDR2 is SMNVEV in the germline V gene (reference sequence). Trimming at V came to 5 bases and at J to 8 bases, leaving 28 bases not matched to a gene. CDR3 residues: CASSPLTGRDRGLRRELHEQFF. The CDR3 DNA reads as TGTGCCAGCAGTCCTCTAACGGGGCGGGACAGGGGGCTTCGGCGGGAGCTCCATGAGCAGTTCTTC.

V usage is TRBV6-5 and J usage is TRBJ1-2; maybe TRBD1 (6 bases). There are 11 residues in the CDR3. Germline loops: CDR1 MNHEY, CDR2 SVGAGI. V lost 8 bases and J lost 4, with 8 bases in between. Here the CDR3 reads CASGQLYGYTF. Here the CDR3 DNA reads TGTGCCAGCGGACAGCTCTATGGCTACACCTTC.

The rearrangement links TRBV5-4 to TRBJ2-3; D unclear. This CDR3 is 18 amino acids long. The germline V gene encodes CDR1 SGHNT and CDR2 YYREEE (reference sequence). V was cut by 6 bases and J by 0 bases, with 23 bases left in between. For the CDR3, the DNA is TGTGCCAGCACCAACTCTCCCGGTCTAGTGCGCAGCACAGATACGCAGTATTTT. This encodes CASTNSPGLVRSTDTQYF.

In DNA, the CDR3 is TGCGCCAGCAGCTTGCTTGGGACCGACACCGGGGAGCTGTTTTTT. Its protein product is CASSLLGTDTGELFF. This sequence joins TRBV5-1 and TRBJ2-2; D may be TRBD1 or TRBD2 (5 bases each). Germline V gene lookup returns CDR1 SGHRS and CDR2 YFSETQ. CDR3 size: 15 residues. The V end lost 1 base, the J end lost 3 bases, and 10 bases lay between the germline ends.